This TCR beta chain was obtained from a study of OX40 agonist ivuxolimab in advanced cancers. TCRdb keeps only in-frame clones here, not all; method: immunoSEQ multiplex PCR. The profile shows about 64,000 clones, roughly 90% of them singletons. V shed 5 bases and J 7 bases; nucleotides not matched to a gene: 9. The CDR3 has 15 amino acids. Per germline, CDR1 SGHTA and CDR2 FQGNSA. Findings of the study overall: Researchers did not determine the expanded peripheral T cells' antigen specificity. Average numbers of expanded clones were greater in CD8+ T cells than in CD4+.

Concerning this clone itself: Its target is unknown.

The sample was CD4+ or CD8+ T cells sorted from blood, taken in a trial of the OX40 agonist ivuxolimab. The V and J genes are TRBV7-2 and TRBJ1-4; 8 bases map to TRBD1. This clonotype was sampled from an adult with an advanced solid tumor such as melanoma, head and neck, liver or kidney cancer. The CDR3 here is CASSAYRGSSEKLFF. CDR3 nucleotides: TGTGCCAGCAGCGCCTACAGGGGGTCCAGTGAAAAACTGTTTTTT.